A single T cell receptor (beta chain) is shown here with its context. The CDR3 has 13 amino acids. Per germline, CDR1 SGHNT and CDR2 YYREEE (reference sequence). The germline V and J ends were trimmed by 4 bases and 9 bases, with 15 bases remaining between them. Produced via immunoSEQ multiplex PCR; TCRdb's table is partial and in-frame only. The table includes around 30,000 clones, about nine tenths detected once. This sample is part of a study of blood T cell repertoires in COVID-19. For the study at large: The United States, Italy and Spain were the sources of the acute and convalescent COVID-19 samples. T cells, B-cell-depleted T cells, or PBMCs provided the cDNA or gDNA that served as material.

This sequence was found in an elderly man with acute or convalescent COVID-19. V usage is TRBV5-4 and J usage is TRBJ2-3; TRBD2 is a possible D gene (6 bases). Source material: peripheral blood. CDR3 protein: CASSPSGTPTQYF. The CDR3 DNA sequence: TGTGCCAGCAGCCCGTCGGGGACTCCCACGCAGTATTTT. The full variable domain, in which reference TRBV5-4 and TRBJ2-3 provide the parts outside the CDR3, is ETGVTQSPTHLIKTRGQQVTLRCSSQSGHNTVSWYQQALGQGPQFIFQYYREEENGRGNFPPRFSGLQFPNYSSELNVNALELDDSALYLCASSPSGTPTQYFGPGTRLTVL.